This T cell receptor beta chain is drawn from a study of blood T cell repertoires in COVID-19 (dated by TCRdb to the early 2020s). Some background on the complete study: For ImmuneRACE Cohort 3, a participant was defined as recovered based on two consecutive negative NP/OP PCR tests, clearance by a healthcare professional, or resolution of symptoms. Collaborator samples came from the United States, Italy and Spain and covered acute and convalescent phases of COVID-19. The material from the prospective study consisted of cDNA or gDNA derived from T cells, B-cell-depleted T cells, or PBMCs. Deeply sampled blood TCRbeta repertoires from subjects exposed to, actively infected with, or recovered from COVID-19 were included in the dataset. The repertoires were released in a freely available public database meant as a resource for research on the immune response to SARS-CoV-2. The samples were drawn from two sources: the first 160 participants of the ongoing ImmuneRACE study, and 950 to 1,500 subjects contributed by 6 global collaborators. Sample metadata almost always included a de-identified subject ID, COVID-19 status, age in years and sex. Where HLA class I and class II types were available, the types were taken from metadata supplied by the sample provider, not from assay-based typing. The full study reports these points: How much clinical and demographic metadata was included differed by source and by participant, and the metadata was provided uncurated.

For CDR1 and CDR2, the germline V gene lists SNHLY and FYNNEI. The CDR3 holds 15 amino acids from the cysteine to the phenylalanine. Kept here is only the CDR3 DNA, which spans 45 bases and is read in frame from base 1. V is cut back by 0 bases and J by 1 base, with 0 bases in the junction unmatched. TCRbeta CDR3 regions were amplified from genomic DNA by means of the immunoSEQ Assay, a bias-controlled multiplex PCR. In the authors' own workflow: The number of nucleated cells in each sample was estimated from the amplification of reference gene primers within the assay. To quantify the absolute abundance of each unique TCRbeta CDR3 rearrangement, sequence reads were collapsed and filtered. For each sample, productive Simpson clonality was calculated as the square root of Simpson's diversity index over productive rearrangements. Sourced from immuneACCESS, this table was stored by TCRdb with only in-frame sequences that have V and J called. A share of the clones is absent; for the studies checked, an unresolved V gene accounts for under half, and the remainder has no known explanation. D and trimming come from the DNA, and the V and J calls and clone size come from that table. The sample contains around 190,000 clones, about 88% of them found a single time. The biggest ten clones account for around 23% of the sample.

Concerning this clone itself: Its cognate antigen has yet to be identified. Per-nucleotide qualities are absent, and no much larger clonotype sits a single base away.

Participants in the prospective study were aged roughly 18 to 100 years, lived in approximately 26 United States geographic areas, and enrolled through a virtual design. To assign participants to cohorts, the prospective study relied on clinical history that participants themselves reported in a screening survey and a study questionnaire. In the prospective study, mobile phlebotomists collected whole blood, serum and a nasopharyngeal or oropharyngeal swab from each participant. Prospective study participants could optionally give additional blood draws and questionnaires over an approximately two-month period. Prospective study blood samples were shipped either frozen or at room temperature before DNA extraction.

The sequence is built from TRBV2 and TRBJ1-1, with TRBD1 matching 9 junction bases. Sequencing input: PBMCs or T cells enriched from blood (not recorded which). This TCR derives from a middle-aged woman in a cohort exposed to, infected with or recovered from COVID-19 (not recorded which). In nucleotide form, the sequence is TGTGCCAGCAGTGAAGCGACAGGGGGGAACACTGAAGCTTTCTTT. Translated, this gives CASSEATGGNTEAFF. Joined to the reference TRBV2 and TRBJ1-1 proteins, this CDR3 gives the full variable domain: EPEVTQTPSHQVTQMGQEVILRCVPISNHLYFYWYRQILGQKVEFLVSFYNNEISEKSEIFDDQFSVERPDGSNFTLKIRSTKLEDSAMYFCASSEATGGNTEAFFGQGTRLTVV.